The T cell receptor (beta chain) under discussion was sequenced for a study of CD8+CD57+ T cells in acquired aplastic anemia. Overall study: The DNA of sorted CD4+ and CD8+ cells averaged approximately 3.2 ug. Findings and limits, study-wide: Patients and controls shared 25 to 30 CD8+ CDR3 sequences, which appeared highly expressed in patients and within their immunodominant clones.

The use of genomic DNA as template underpinned the TCR beta VDJ and CDR3 profiling. TCRdb called the reads again in MiXCR, with one record for every CDR3 protein. The sample has hundreds of thousands of distinct CDR3 sequences, 45% to 70% seen once. Remarks on this clonotype: No antigen is known for it.

CDR1 is DFQATT and CDR2 is SNEGSKA in the germline V gene (reference sequence). The V segment lost 5 bases and the J segment 1 base; nucleotides outside the gene matches: 7. The CDR3 is made up of 16 amino acids. The chain uses TRBV20-1 and TRBJ2-1; 11 bases match TRBD2. The sample taken for sequencing was sorted CD4+, CD8+, or CD8+CD57+ T cells (not recorded which) from PBMCs. This receptor was identified in a human donor with severe aplastic anemia or a healthy control (not recorded which). The CDR3 DNA follows: TGCAGTGCTGGTAGCGGGGGGGGCATATCCTACAATGAGCAGTTCTTC. Its protein product is CSAGSGGGISYNEQFF.